Listed below are T cell receptor beta chains from one sample, sequenced in a study of blood T cell repertoires in COVID-19. Sequencing used immunoSEQ multiplex PCR; TCRdb keeps in-frame clones, though not all of them. The sample holds some 270,000 clones, approximately 83% seen once. The sequenced material came from peripheral blood. These TCRs come from a person aged 70 to 79 with COVID-19, enrolled during active disease. The conserved cysteine and the conserved F or W are not part of the CDR3 here. A row's size may be missing; if present it is once, few, many or a size class.

V gene: TRBV5-8; J gene: TRBJ1-4; clone size: once; CDR3 protein: ASSLGRDRTPAGNEKLF
V gene: TRBV28; J gene: TRBJ2-2; clone size: .; CDR3 protein: ASSRGQTNTGELF
V gene: TRBV12-3/TRBV12-4; J gene: TRBJ1-6; clone size: once; CDR3 protein: ASRGGGNSPLH
V gene: TRBV7-8; J gene: TRBJ1-2; clone size: once; CDR3 protein: ASSLRLSRTNYGYT
V gene: TRBV10-3; J gene: TRBJ1-2; clone size: .; CDR3 protein: AISGDRQGAYGYT
V gene: TRBV5-6; J gene: TRBJ1-5; clone size: .; CDR3 protein: ASSWMGTPQEAQH
V gene: TRBV24-1; J gene: TRBJ2-2; clone size: .; CDR3 protein: ATSDYHGSNTGELF
V gene: TRBV28; J gene: TRBJ1-1; clone size: .; CDR3 protein: ASSLENRGEAF
V gene: TRBV4-1; J gene: TRBJ2-1; clone size: .; CDR3 protein: ASSQTGTSGSYNEQF
V gene: TRBV12-3/TRBV12-4; J gene: TRBJ1-2; clone size: .; CDR3 protein: ASTYRGGYGYT
V gene: TRBV19; J gene: TRBJ1-1; clone size: .; CDR3 protein: ASIAGWTEAF
V gene: TRBV27; J gene: TRBJ2-1; clone size: .; CDR3 protein: ASTRRLAGDNEQF
V gene: TRBV29-1; J gene: TRBJ1-2; clone size: .; CDR3 protein: SVEDRYSRNYGYT
V gene: TRBV4-3; J gene: TRBJ1-1; clone size: .; CDR3 protein: ASSVGQGTFEGTEAF
V gene: TRBV6-2/TRBV6-3; J gene: TRBJ2-1; clone size: few; CDR3 protein: ASSYGQEYNEQF
V gene: TRBV14; J gene: TRBJ2-1; clone size: .; CDR3 protein: ASSRGLVGSVNEQF
V gene: TRBV10-3; J gene: TRBJ1-3; clone size: .; CDR3 protein: ASRGQGADGNTIY
V gene: TRBV7-2; J gene: TRBJ2-3; clone size: .; CDR3 protein: ASSLDGGNTDTQY
V gene: TRBV21-1; J gene: TRBJ2-1; clone size: once; CDR3 protein: ASSPPSGNYNEQF
V gene: TRBV3-1/TRBV3-2; J gene: TRBJ1-5; clone size: .; CDR3 protein: ASSQGQGRDSNQPQH
V gene: TRBV15; J gene: TRBJ2-7; clone size: .; CDR3 protein: ATSKHLAGGGEQY
V gene: TRBV4-1; J gene: TRBJ2-7; clone size: few; CDR3 protein: ASSQASQGYEQY
V gene: TRBV4-2; J gene: TRBJ2-7; clone size: few; CDR3 protein: ASSQDPDSGSVYEQY
V gene: TRBV5-6; J gene: TRBJ2-2; clone size: .; CDR3 protein: ASSGPLGGELF
V gene: TRBV21-1; J gene: TRBJ2-1; clone size: .; CDR3 protein: ASSTGRQFNEQF
V gene: TRBV27; J gene: TRBJ2-7; clone size: .; CDR3 protein: ASSGRVGSSYEQY
V gene: TRBV6-4; J gene: TRBJ2-1; clone size: .; CDR3 protein: ASSDMAGQGYNEQF
V gene: TRBV7-8; J gene: TRBJ1-4; clone size: .; CDR3 protein: ASSLGLGEKLF
V gene: TRBV2; J gene: TRBJ2-5; clone size: once; CDR3 protein: ASSERMASGQETQY
V gene: TRBV28; J gene: TRBJ2-7; clone size: .; CDR3 protein: ASSLHGTAYEQY
V gene: TRBV6-5; J gene: TRBJ1-5; clone size: .; CDR3 protein: ASRRDDQPQH
V gene: TRBV27; J gene: TRBJ2-1; clone size: .; CDR3 protein: ASSLNRRNEQF
V gene: TRBV5-4; J gene: TRBJ2-3; clone size: .; CDR3 protein: ASSLAGNGTDTQY
V gene: TRBV18; J gene: TRBJ2-1; clone size: .; CDR3 protein: ASSPPIASKQF
V gene: TRBV7-2; J gene: TRBJ2-5; clone size: once; CDR3 protein: ASSTGTGRAETQY
V gene: TRBV28; J gene: TRBJ2-7; clone size: few; CDR3 protein: ASTAGGFGLANYEQY
V gene: TRBV5-1; J gene: TRBJ1-2; clone size: .; CDR3 protein: ASSWGTGTNYGYT
V gene: TRBV5-1; J gene: TRBJ2-3; clone size: .; CDR3 protein: ASSLSTDTQY
V gene: TRBV10-3; J gene: TRBJ1-1; clone size: .; CDR3 protein: AISEHSNTEAF
V gene: TRBV28; J gene: TRBJ2-5; clone size: .; CDR3 protein: ASTGLAGVETQY
V gene: TRBV7-9; J gene: TRBJ2-3; clone size: once; CDR3 protein: ASSLDRASTDTQY
V gene: TRBV19; J gene: TRBJ2-1; clone size: .; CDR3 protein: ASNPHPGYNEQF
V gene: TRBV7-2; J gene: TRBJ2-7; clone size: .; CDR3 protein: ASSPGTGLTYEQY
V gene: TRBV4-3; J gene: TRBJ1-1; clone size: .; CDR3 protein: ASSRLGDEAF
V gene: TRBV5-1; J gene: TRBJ2-4; clone size: .; CDR3 protein: ASSFMTSGSSNIQY
V gene: TRBV23-1; J gene: TRBJ1-5; clone size: .; CDR3 protein: ASSHSPDDLGDSNQPQH
V gene: TRBV4-2; J gene: TRBJ2-4; clone size: .; CDR3 protein: ASSPDRGGGSVAKNIQY
V gene: TRBV19; J gene: TRBJ1-5; clone size: .; CDR3 protein: ASSRRNRGQNQPQH
V gene: TRBV10-3; J gene: TRBJ2-1; clone size: once; CDR3 protein: AISGSSGTGGNNEQF
V gene: TRBV7-6; J gene: TRBJ1-6; clone size: .; CDR3 protein: ASSPGATSRNSPLH
V gene: TRBV4-3; J gene: TRBJ2-3; clone size: .; CDR3 protein: ASSLVKAGTSSTDTQY
V gene: TRBV18; J gene: TRBJ2-7; clone size: few; CDR3 protein: ASSPSVGDRDSFYEQY
V gene: TRBV15; J gene: TRBJ2-5; clone size: .; CDR3 protein: ATSEQGEETQY
V gene: TRBV4-1; J gene: TRBJ2-7; clone size: .; CDR3 protein: ASSQDQGGDPRYEQY
V gene: TRBV3-1/TRBV3-2; J gene: TRBJ2-5; clone size: once; CDR3 protein: ASSQTVGEETQY